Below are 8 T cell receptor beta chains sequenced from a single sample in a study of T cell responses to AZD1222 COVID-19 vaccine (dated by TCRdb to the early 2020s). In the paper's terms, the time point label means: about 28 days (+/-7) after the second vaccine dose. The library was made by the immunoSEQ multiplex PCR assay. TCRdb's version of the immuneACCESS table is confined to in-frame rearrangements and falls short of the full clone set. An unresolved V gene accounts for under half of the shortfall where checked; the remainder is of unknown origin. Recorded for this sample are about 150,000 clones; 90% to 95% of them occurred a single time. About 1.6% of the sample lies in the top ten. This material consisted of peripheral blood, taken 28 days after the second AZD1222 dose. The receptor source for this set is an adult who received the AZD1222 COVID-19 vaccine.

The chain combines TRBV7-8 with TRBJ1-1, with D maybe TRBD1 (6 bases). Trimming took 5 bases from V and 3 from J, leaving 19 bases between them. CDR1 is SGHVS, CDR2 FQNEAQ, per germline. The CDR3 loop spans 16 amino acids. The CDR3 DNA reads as TGTGCCAGCAGCCAACGAGGCCAGGGGTGGGACACTGAAGCTTTCTTT. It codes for CASSQRGQGWDTEAFF.

The CDR3, as DNA: TGTGCCAGCAAAGCCTGGGACAGTTACACCGGGGAGCTGTTTTTT. It is translated as CASKAWDSYTGELFF. The chain carries TRBV27 and TRBJ2-2, with TRBD1 matching over 7 bases. Germline CDR1 and CDR2: MNHEY and SMNVEV (reference sequence). The length of the CDR3 is 15 residues. The trim removed 7 bases at V and 3 bases at J, leaving 8 bases unmatched.

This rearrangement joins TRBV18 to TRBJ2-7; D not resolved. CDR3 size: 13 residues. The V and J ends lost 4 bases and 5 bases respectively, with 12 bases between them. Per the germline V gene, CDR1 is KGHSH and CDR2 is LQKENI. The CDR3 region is CASSLLDKNEQYF. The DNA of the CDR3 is TGTGCCAGCTCACTACTCGACAAGAACGAGCAGTACTTC.

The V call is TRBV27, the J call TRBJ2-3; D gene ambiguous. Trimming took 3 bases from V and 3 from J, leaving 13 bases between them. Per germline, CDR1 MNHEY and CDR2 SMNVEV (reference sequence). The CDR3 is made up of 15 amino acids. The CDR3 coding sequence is TGTGCCAGCAGTTTTAAGTGGCCCCTTACAGATACGCAGTATTTT. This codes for CASSFKWPLTDTQYF.

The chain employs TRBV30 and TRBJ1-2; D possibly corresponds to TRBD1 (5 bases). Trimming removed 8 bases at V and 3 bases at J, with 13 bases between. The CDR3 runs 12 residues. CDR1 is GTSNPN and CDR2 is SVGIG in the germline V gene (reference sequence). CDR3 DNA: TGTGCCGGCCGGGGGACTCACTATGGCTACACCTTC. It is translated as CAGRGTHYGYTF.

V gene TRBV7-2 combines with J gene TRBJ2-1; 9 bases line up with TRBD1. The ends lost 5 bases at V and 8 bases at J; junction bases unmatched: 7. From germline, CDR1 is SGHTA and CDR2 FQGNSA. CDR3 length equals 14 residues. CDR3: CASSPPGTGYEQFF. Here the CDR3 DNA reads TGTGCCAGCAGCCCCCCCGGGACAGGGTATGAGCAGTTCTTC.

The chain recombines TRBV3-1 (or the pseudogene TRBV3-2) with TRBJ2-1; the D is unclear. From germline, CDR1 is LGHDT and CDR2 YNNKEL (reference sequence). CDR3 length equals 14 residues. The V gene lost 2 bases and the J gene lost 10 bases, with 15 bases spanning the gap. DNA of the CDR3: TGTGCCAGCAGCCAATCGACCGGAAGCAGGGAGCAGTTCTTC. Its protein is CASSQSTGSREQFF.

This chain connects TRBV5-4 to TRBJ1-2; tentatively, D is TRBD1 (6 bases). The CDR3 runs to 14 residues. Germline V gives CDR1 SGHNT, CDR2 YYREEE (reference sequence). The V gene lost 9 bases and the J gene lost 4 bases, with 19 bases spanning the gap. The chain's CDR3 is CATLAGGGGYGYTF. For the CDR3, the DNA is TGTGCCACCCTCGCGGGGGGCGGGGGCTATGGCTACACCTTC. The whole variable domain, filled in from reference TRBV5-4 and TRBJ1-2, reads ETGVTQSPTHLIKTRGQQVTLRCSSQSGHNTVSWYQQALGQGPQFIFQYYREEENGRGNFPPRFSGLQFPNYSSELNVNALELDDSALYLCATLAGGGGYGYTFGSGTRLTVV.